The 23 T cell receptor beta chains below all came from one sample that was sequenced in a study of human T cells and chemical hapten exposure. TCRdb fed the RACE reads into MiXCR, producing one record per CDR3 protein. The data hold about 360,000 distinct CDR3 sequences, with about 4.8% observed a single time. Noted time point: patch test 1, 2 weeks after DPC sensitization. Treatment meaning: therapeutic diphenylcyclopropenone sensitization with weekly scalp DPC. The specimen comprised whole blood, sampled in connection with sensitization to the hapten diphenylcyclopropenone (DPC). Receptors originate from a woman between 45 and 60 years old with alopecia areata. Some clones in this sample may be carry-over from other donors' samples.

This clonotype was seen at least ten times. J is TRBJ1-3 and V is TRBV5-1; D uncertain. CDR3 length equals 15 residues. In germline, CDR1 is SGHRS, CDR2 YFSETQ. The V gene lost 1 base and the J gene lost 0 bases, with 8 bases spanning the gap. CDR3 sequence: CASSLHPNSGNTIYF. The CDR3 nucleotides read TGCGCCAGCAGCTTGCATCCGAACTCTGGAAACACCATATATTTT.

This clonotype came up many times. The chain carries TRBV7-3 and TRBJ1-1; D gene ambiguous. The V end was cut by 6 bases, the J end by 2 bases, with 10 bases between. The CDR3 runs to 13 residues. Per the germline V gene, CDR1 is SGHTA and CDR2 is FQGTGA. The DNA for the CDR3 is TGTGCCAGCAGTCCATATCCCAACACTGAAGCTTTCTTT. It codes for CASSPYPNTEAFF.

This clonotype has ten or more counts. This chain uses TRBV19 with TRBJ1-5; a possible D gene is TRBD1 (5 bases). The CDR3 is made up of 13 amino acids. Trimming pared 5 bases from V and 7 bases from J, leaving 12 bases between. Germline lookup yields CDR1 LNHDA and CDR2 SQIVND (reference sequence). The CDR3 coding sequence is TGTGCCAGTAGTCTAGGGGCGAGACAGCCCCAGCATTTT. This encodes CASSLGARQPQHF. The full variable domain, rest sourced from reference TRBV19 and TRBJ1-5, is DGGITQSPKYLFRKEGQNVTLSCEQNLNHDAMYWYRQDPGQGLRLIYYSQIVNDFQKGDIAEGYSVSREKKESFPLTVTSAQKNPTAFYLCASSLGARQPQHFGDGTRLSIL.

This clonotype has a count of ten or more. V is TRBV29-1 and J is TRBJ1-1; 8 bases match TRBD1. CDR1 and CDR2 from the germline V gene are SQVTM and ANQGSEA. Trimming removed 6 bases from V and 3 bases from J; junction bases left unmatched: 0. CDR3 length equals 11 residues. This CDR3 is CSVQGDTEAFF. CDR3 nucleotide sequence: TGCAGCGTACAGGGGGACACTGAAGCTTTCTTT. The full variable domain, rest sourced from reference TRBV29-1 and TRBJ1-1, is SAVISQKPSRDICQRGTSLTIQCQVDSQVTMMFWYRQQPGQSLTLIATANQGSEATYESGFVIDKFPISRPNLTFSTLTVSNMSPEDSSIYLCSVQGDTEAFFGQGTRLTVV.

V is TRBV3-1 and J is TRBJ2-7, with a weak D call TRBD1 (5 bases). The CDR3 length is 14 residues. The V gene lost 4 bases and the J gene lost 3 bases, with 13 bases spanning the gap. Per germline, CDR1 LGHDT and CDR2 YNNKEL (reference sequence). The CDR3 DNA reads TGTGCCAGCAGCCCGGAGACAGAACTCTACGAGCAGTACTTC. This gives the protein CASSPETELYEQYF.

V usage is TRBV10-3 and J usage is TRBJ2-5; tentatively, D is TRBD2 (5 bases). Germline assignment: CDR1 ENHRY and CDR2 SYGVKD. Trimming took off 10 bases at V and 4 bases at J, with 10 bases between the two ends. The CDR3 length is 11 residues. The CDR3 DNA follows: TGTGCCACAGGAGGTGGAGAGACCCAGTACTTC. Translation: CATGGGETQYF.

A few counts support this clonotype. This chain links TRBV5-1 with TRBJ2-3; D gene uncertain. The CDR3 length is 12 residues. CDR1 is SGHRS and CDR2 is YFSETQ in the germline V gene. V was trimmed by 5 bases and J by 1 base, leaving 5 bases between them. DNA of the CDR3: TGCGCCAGCAGATCGGGCACAGATACGCAGTATTTT. As protein: CASRSGTDTQYF.

This clonotype showed up many times. The chain carries TRBV28 and TRBJ2-6; 8 positions agree with TRBD1. Germline V lookup: CDR1 MDHEN, CDR2 SYDVKM. Unmatched junction bases numbered 3, after V lost 3 bases and J lost 2 bases. The CDR3 totals 16 residues. DNA of the CDR3: TGTGCCAGCAGTTTCCCAGGGGGCACTGGGGCCAACGTCCTGACTTTC. Translated: CASSFPGGTGANVLTF. The full variable domain, with the rest looked up from reference TRBV28 and TRBJ2-6, is DVKVTQSSRYLVKRTGEKVFLECVQDMDHENMFWYRQDPGLGLRLIYFSYDVKMKEKGDIPEGYSVSREKKERFSLILESASTNQTSMYLCASSFPGGTGANVLTFGAGSRLTVL.

This clonotype was seen at least ten times. The V gene is TRBV7-8, the J gene TRBJ2-3, with D unclear. Germline V gene lookup returns CDR1 SGHVS and CDR2 FQNEAQ. Trimming stripped 4 bases from V and 2 bases from J, with 13 bases between. CDR3 length: 15 residues. CDR3 amino acids: CASSSSELATDTQYF. CDR3 DNA: TGTGCCAGCAGCTCTTCAGAGTTAGCCACAGATACGCAGTATTTT.

The chain combines TRBV20-1 with TRBJ2-4; D gene uncertain. The V end lost 3 bases, the J end lost 0 bases, and 6 bases lay between the germline ends. The CDR3 contains 13 residues. CDR1 DFQATT and CDR2 SNEGSKA come from the germline V gene (reference sequence). The CDR3 DNA reads as TGCAGTGCTAGGACATTAGCCAAAAACATTCAGTACTTC. Protein product: CSARTLAKNIQYF.

The CDR3 DNA reads as TGTGCCAGCAGTTACTCAGGGGGGTTTCAAGAGACCCAGTACTTC. Translated, it gives CASSYSGGFQETQYF. The chain combines TRBV6-5 with TRBJ2-5; perhaps D is TRBD1 or TRBD2 (6 bases each). Looked up from germline, CDR1 is MNHEY and CDR2 is SVGAGI. There are 15 residues in the CDR3. V dropped 0 bases and J dropped 2 bases, with 10 bases sitting between them.

This clonotype was detected many times. The chain employs TRBV6-2 or TRBV6-3 and TRBJ2-7; 7 nucleotides match TRBD2. V was clipped by 6 bases and J by 2 bases; unmatched bases: 10. Germline V lookup: CDR1 MNHEY, CDR2 SVGEGT. The CDR3 length is 15 residues. The CDR3 region has the DNA TGTGCCAGCAGAACTGGCGGGAGTTCCCCCTACGAGCAGTACTTC. This sequence encodes CASRTGGSSPYEQYF.

The table lists this clonotype with a few counts. The chain employs TRBV27 and TRBJ2-4; 10 nucleotides line up with TRBD2. The CDR3 totals 13 residues. V trimming: 4 bases; J trimming: 14 bases; junction bases outside the gene matches: 8. The germline V gene has CDR1 MNHEY and CDR2 SMNVEV (reference sequence). In nucleotides, the CDR3 is TGTGCCAGCAGTTCCCGTAGGACTAGCGGCGAGTACTTC. Its protein product is CASSSRRTSGEYF.

This clonotype came up many times. J is TRBJ2-1 and V is TRBV12-3 or TRBV12-4; 7 bases map to TRBD2. V shed 4 bases, J shed 0 bases, and the junction held 6 bases outside the gene matches. CDR3 length: 16 residues. CDR3: CASSSLRTSSYNEQFF. The CDR3 DNA sequence: TGTGCCAGCAGTTCCCTCCGGACTAGCTCCTACAATGAGCAGTTCTTC.

This clonotype was seen ten or more times. V usage is TRBV6-5 and J usage is TRBJ1-4; TRBD1 aligns across 9 bases. The germline V gene has CDR1 MNHEY and CDR2 SVGAGI. The junction had 5 bases not matched to a gene; V was cut back by 2 bases and J by 7 bases. This CDR3 has 15 residues. The CDR3 region is CASSYAGTGFEKLFF. DNA of the CDR3: TGTGCCAGCAGTTACGCGGGGACAGGGTTTGAAAAACTGTTTTTT.

This clonotype turned up a few times. Written as DNA, the CDR3 is TGTGCCAGCAAGGATGGTAGCGGGAGTCCCTCCTACAATGAGCAGTTCTTC. It is translated as CASKDGSGSPSYNEQFF. V is TRBV6-6 and J is TRBJ2-1; 9 bases map to TRBD2. The trim removed 7 bases at V and 0 bases at J, leaving 10 bases unmatched. The CDR3 spans 17 residues. Germline loops: CDR1 MNHNY, CDR2 SVGAGI (reference sequence).

This chain links TRBV3-1 with TRBJ2-7; D is possibly TRBD1 (5 bases). The germline V and J ends were trimmed by 3 bases and 0 bases, with 15 bases remaining between them. Germline V gives CDR1 LGHDT, CDR2 YNNKEL (reference sequence). The CDR3 contains 16 residues. This chain's CDR3 is CASSHRQIASSYEQYF. DNA for the CDR3: TGTGCCAGCAGCCATCGACAGATTGCGAGCTCCTACGAGCAGTACTTC.

There are many counts of this clonotype. The J gene is TRBJ2-7, the V gene TRBV7-9; no reliable D call. This CDR3 is 12 amino acids long. Deletions cut 4 bases from V and 4 bases from J, with 8 bases between. Looked up from germline, CDR1 is SEHNR and CDR2 is FQNEAQ (reference sequence). CDR3 sequence reads: CASSSTDYEQYF. CDR3 nucleotides: TGTGCCAGCAGCTCGACCGATTACGAGCAGTACTTC.

The chain combines TRBV20-1 with TRBJ2-3; 7 nucleotides line up with TRBD2. Trimming at V came to 2 bases and at J to 1 base, leaving 3 bases not matched to a gene. CDR1 is DFQATT, CDR2 SNEGSKA, per germline (reference sequence). This CDR3 has 14 residues. Here the CDR3 DNA reads TGCAGTGCTAGACGCAGCGGGGGCACAGATACGCAGTATTTT. Translating it yields CSARRSGGTDTQYF.

In its sample, this clonotype was seen a few times. The chain joins TRBV29-1 to TRBJ2-2; 8 bases agree with TRBD1. The length of the CDR3 is 13 residues. The germline CDR1 and CDR2 sequences are SQVTM and ANQGSEA. With 6 bases clipped from V and 5 bases from J, the junction kept 5 bases outside the gene matches. The CDR3 nucleotides are TGCAGCGTGACAGGGGCAGGTACCGGGGAGCTGTTTTTT. It translates to CSVTGAGTGELFF.

This clonotype was seen at least ten times. The V call is TRBV20-1, the J call TRBJ1-6; the D is unclear. The V gene lost 6 bases and the J gene lost 7 bases, with 16 bases spanning the gap. This CDR3 comprises 14 residues. Per the germline V gene, CDR1 is DFQATT and CDR2 is SNEGSKA (reference sequence). The CDR3 nucleotides are TGCAGTGCACACACGGGGATAGGGAATTCACCCCTCCACTTT. This encodes CSAHTGIGNSPLHF.

This clonotype was seen many times. V is TRBV6-1 and J is TRBJ1-6, with unresolved D. The V end lost 7 bases, the J end lost 5 bases, and 9 bases lay between the germline ends. Germline CDR1 MNHNS, CDR2 SASEGT. The CDR3 spans 13 residues. The CDR3 region has the DNA TGTGCCAGCACCAGTTTTCATAATTCACCCCTCCACTTT. Translating it yields CASTSFHNSPLHF.

The gene calls are TRBV29-1 and TRBJ2-4, with D uncertain. This CDR3 contains 15 residues. Germline assignment: CDR1 SQVTM and CDR2 ANQGSEA. V gave up 5 bases and J gave up 0 bases, with 14 bases separating them. In DNA, the CDR3 is TGCAGCGTTAAGAGGCCCGTTAGAGCCAAAAACATTCAGTACTTC. This gives the protein CSVKRPVRAKNIQYF.